This T cell receptor beta chain came from a study of T cells expressing NK-cell markers. TCRdb processed the 5' RACE reads again and assigns one entry to each CDR3 protein, with no DNA. Its table records 140,000 or so distinct CDR3 sequences. The CDR3 runs 15 residues. The germline V gene encodes CDR1 SGDLS and CDR2 YYNGEE. The sequenced sample consisted of blood T cells: a sorted CD56 or NKG2C T cell subset, CD4+ or CD8+ T cells, or bulk PBMC T cells (not recorded which). The chain has TRBV9 and TRBJ2-2. The receptor was isolated from a man between 18 and 35 years old in good health. CDR3 residues: CASSGLLDGTGELFF.